The subject of this entry is one T cell receptor (beta chain). Its target is unknown. Germline CDR1 LGHDT, CDR2 YNNKEL (reference sequence). The CDR3 sequence is 13 residues long. The data originate from a study of T cells expressing NK-cell markers. General study findings and limits: A handful of donors likewise had their CD3+CD56-NKG2C+ fraction led by these clonotypes. Each of over 5 donors carried dominant NKG2C+ clonotypes accounting for about 1.0-7.0% of CD8+ T cells.

Production of TCR beta cDNA relied on 5'RACE template switching with UMIs. TCRdb processed the 5' RACE reads again and assigns one entry to each CDR3 protein, with no DNA. Recorded here are over 150,000 distinct CDR3 sequences; the top ten clones represent 20% to 25%. This chain uses TRBV3-1 with TRBJ1-2. The receptor was derived from a man aged 18 to 69 in good health. Sequencing was carried out using blood T cells: a sorted CD56 or NKG2C T cell subset, CD4+ or CD8+ T cells, or bulk PBMC T cells (not recorded which). CDR3 region: CASSQATLRGYTF.